The present T cell receptor beta chain was sequenced within a study of sequential checkpoint blockade in melanoma. In the study overall: Maintenance nivolumab came after either treatment sequence.

The V gene's germline CDR1 is SGHAT and CDR2 FQNNGV. V lost 3 bases and J 2 bases, leaving 3 bases between the germline ends. The CDR3 runs to 12 residues. TCRdb's copy holds only in-frame clones and misses some; the assay was immunoSEQ multiplex PCR. Of about 5,700 clones listed, about 85% are singletons. Described treatment: randomized to nivolumab then ipilimumab (arm A) or the reverse (arm B). This clone appeared a single time. This sequence joins TRBV11-2 and TRBJ2-3; D remains unclear. The source is a human donor with melanoma. This sample comprised CD8+ T cells sorted from blood (inferred from file names), obtained from a patient given nivolumab and ipilimumab in sequence. CDR3 in amino acids: CASSLATDTQYF. The CDR3 coding sequence is TGTGCCAGCAGCTTGGCCACAGATACGCAGTATTTT.